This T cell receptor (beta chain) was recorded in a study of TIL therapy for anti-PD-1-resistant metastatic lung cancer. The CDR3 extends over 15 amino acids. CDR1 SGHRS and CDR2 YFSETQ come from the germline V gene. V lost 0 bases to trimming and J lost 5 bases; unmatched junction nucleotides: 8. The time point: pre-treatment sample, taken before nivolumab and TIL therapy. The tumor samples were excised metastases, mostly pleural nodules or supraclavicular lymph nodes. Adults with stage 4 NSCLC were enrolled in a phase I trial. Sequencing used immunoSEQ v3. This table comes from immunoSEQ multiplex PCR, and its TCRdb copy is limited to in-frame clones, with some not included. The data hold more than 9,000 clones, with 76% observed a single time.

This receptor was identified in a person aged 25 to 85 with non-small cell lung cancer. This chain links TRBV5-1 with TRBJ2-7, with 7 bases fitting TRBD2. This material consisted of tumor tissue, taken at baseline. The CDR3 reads CASSLAGGEYNEQYF. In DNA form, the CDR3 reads TGCGCCAGCAGCTTGGCTGGGGGGGAGTACAACGAGCAGTACTTC.